Below are 28 T cell receptor beta chains sequenced from a single sample in a study of shared T cell receptors in the human thymus. Sequencing used immunoSEQ multiplex PCR; TCRdb keeps in-frame clones, though not all of them. Of roughly 410,000 clones listed, 95% are singletons. The sequencing sample was made of thymocytes. These receptors all come from a human donor.

This clone was found a few times. The rearrangement links TRBV5-5 to TRBJ1-5; D is undetermined. This CDR3 has 11 residues. Trimming took off 4 bases at V and 10 bases at J, with 9 bases between the two ends. Germline CDR1 is SGHKS and CDR2 is YYEKEE (reference sequence). The CDR3 loop reads CASSATLPQHF. The CDR3 DNA reads TGTGCCAGCAGCGCCACGTTACCCCAGCATTTT.

V usage is TRBV5-1 and J usage is TRBJ1-3, with D tentatively TRBD1 (5 bases). CDR3 size: 17 residues. CDR1 is SGHRS and CDR2 is YFSETQ in the germline V gene. The ends were cut back, 0 bases at V and 4 bases at J, with 17 bases in the middle. DNA for the CDR3: TGCGCCAGCAGCTTGGTGGGCAGGGCCCTGTCGGGAAACACCATATATTTT. This translates into CASSLVGRALSGNTIYF.

V and J are TRBV21-1 and TRBJ2-1; the table's D call TRBD2 went unverified against the DNA. TRBV21-1 is listed as a pseudogene. The CDR3 spans 14 residues. In DNA form, the CDR3 reads TGTGCCAGCAGCTTAAGAGAGGTTTACAATGAGCAGTTCTTC. Its protein product is CASSLREVYNEQFF.

The rearrangement uses TRBV7-9 and TRBJ1-1, with a possible D match to TRBD1 (6 bases). With 2 bases removed from V and 1 base from J, the gap between germline ends came to 8 bases. Germline CDR1 reads SEHNR; CDR2 reads FQNEAQ (reference sequence). The CDR3 is made up of 14 amino acids. The DNA for the CDR3 is TGTGCCAGCAGCTTACGGACAGCGAACACTGAAGCTTTCTTT. Translated: CASSLRTANTEAFF.

A single count supports this clone. DNA for the CDR3: TGTGCCAGCAGTGACCTACTCGAGCGGGGCTACGAGCAGTACTTC. Translating gives CASSDLLERGYEQYF. The chain uses TRBV6-1 and TRBJ2-7; 7 bases agree with TRBD2. This CDR3 region has 15 residues. The germline V gene encodes CDR1 MNHNS and CDR2 SASEGT. Losses at the gene ends were 3 bases for V and 3 bases for J; bases not matched to a gene: 8.

The chain links TRBV6-4 to TRBJ1-2; the match to TRBD1 covers 8 bases. CDR1 is MRHNA, CDR2 SNTAGT, per germline. V was pared by 0 bases and J by 2 bases, with 5 bases of the junction left unmatched. The CDR3 sequence is 16 residues long. In DNA form, the CDR3 reads TGTGCCAGCAGTGACTCGCACAGGGGGGGGAACTATGGCTACACCTTC. Translation gives CASSDSHRGGNYGYTF.

V and J are TRBV7-2 and TRBJ2-7; tentatively, D is TRBD2 (6 bases). The CDR3 spans 15 residues. Trimming removed 2 bases from V and 0 bases from J, with 11 bases in between. CDR1 is SGHTA and CDR2 is FQGNSA in the germline V gene. CDR3 in DNA: TGTGCCAGCAGCTTAATACGGGAGAGCTCCTACGAGCAGTACTTC. It specifies CASSLIRESSYEQYF.

This chain joins TRBV4-1 and TRBJ2-2; D may match TRBD1 or TRBD2 (5 bases each). CDR1 is MGHRA and CDR2 is YSYEKL in the germline V gene. The V and J ends lost 4 bases and 1 base respectively, with 25 bases between them. The CDR3 is made up of 20 amino acids. The DNA for the CDR3 is TGCGCCAGCAGCCCCCGTGCACTCAGGGCGTCTAGCAGGAACACCGGGGAGCTGTTTTTT. It specifies CASSPRALRASSRNTGELFF.

The chain joins TRBV27 to TRBJ2-3; 8 bases fit TRBD1. The CDR3 has 21 amino acids. With V trimmed by 2 bases and J by 0 bases, 19 bases remained unmatched. Looked up from germline, CDR1 is MNHEY and CDR2 is SMNVEV (reference sequence). The CDR3 nucleotides read TGTGCCAGCAGTTTACCCCCTCCTGGACAGGGAGTAGGATCTAGCACAGATACGCAGTATTTT. Translating gives CASSLPPPGQGVGSSTDTQYF.

The chain combines TRBV15 with TRBJ2-3; D is possibly TRBD1 or TRBD2 (5 bases each). The CDR3 covers 14 residues. Germline CDR1 and CDR2: LNHNV and YYDKDF (reference sequence). V was clipped by 8 bases and J by 0 bases, with 12 bases between them. This chain's CDR3 is CATAGTSSTDTQYF. Here the CDR3 DNA reads TGTGCCACCGCCGGGACGTCTAGCACAGATACGCAGTATTTT. Based on the CDR3 plus reference TRBV15 and TRBJ2-3, the full variable domain is DAMVIQNPRYQVTQFGKPVTLSCSQTLNHNVMYWYQQKSSQAPKLLFHYYDKDFNNEADTPDNFQSRRPNTSFCFLDIRSPGLGDTAMYLCATAGTSSTDTQYFGPGTRLTVL.

The chain couples TRBV4-3 to TRBJ2-1; D remains ambiguous. This CDR3 has 14 amino acids. Trimming cost V 1 base and J 3 bases, with 7 bases left between them. The germline gives CDR1 LGHNA, CDR2 YSLEER. In DNA, the CDR3 is TGCGCCAGCAGCCAAGGGTCACGCTACAATGAGCAGTTCTTC. This codes for CASSQGSRYNEQFF.

The rearrangement links TRBV13 to TRBJ1-2, with D unclear. Germline lookup yields CDR1 PRHDT and CDR2 FYEKMQ (reference sequence). Trimming removed 7 bases at V and 8 bases at J, with 17 bases between. The CDR3 totals 13 residues. The CDR3 is CASNPRLIGGYTF. The CDR3 nucleotides are TGTGCCAGCAACCCGCGGTTGATTGGGGGCTACACCTTC.

The chain uses TRBV5-1 and TRBJ1-5, with a weak D call TRBD1 (6 bases). V lost 0 bases and J 5 bases, leaving 15 bases between the germline ends. The CDR3 extends over 16 amino acids. Germline loops: CDR1 SGHRS, CDR2 YFSETQ. The CDR3 is CASSLGGQTRDQPQHF. The CDR3 DNA reads as TGCGCCAGCAGCTTGGGTGGACAGACTCGGGATCAGCCCCAGCATTTT.

The V and J genes are TRBV6-1 and TRBJ2-2, with 8 bases fitting TRBD2. The CDR3 has 12 residues. V was clipped by 7 bases and J by 6 bases; unmatched bases: 1. The germline V gene encodes CDR1 MNHNS and CDR2 SASEGT. The CDR3 region is CASTGGSGELFF. DNA of the CDR3: TGTGCCAGCACGGGAGGGTCCGGGGAGCTGTTTTTT.

The rearrangement uses TRBV4-1 and TRBJ1-1, with 8 bases fitting TRBD1. Trimming cost V 0 bases and J 1 base; bases outside gene matches: 4. CDR1 is MGHRA and CDR2 is YSYEKL in the germline V gene. The CDR3 length is 16 residues. Here the CDR3 reads CASSQERDRGNTEAFF. The CDR3 coding sequence is TGCGCCAGCAGCCAAGAGCGAGACAGGGGGAACACTGAAGCTTTCTTT.

The chain combines TRBV7-9 with TRBJ1-6, with D tentatively TRBD1 (6 bases). V was trimmed by 5 bases and J by 1 base, leaving 12 bases between them. Germline V gives CDR1 SEHNR, CDR2 FQNEAQ (reference sequence). CDR3 length equals 16 residues. The CDR3 DNA is TGTGCCAGCAGCCAGGGGACACGGTCCTATAATTCACCCCTCCACTTT. Its translation is CASSQGTRSYNSPLHF.

The chain has TRBV30 and TRBJ2-7, with D possibly being TRBD2 (5 bases). V was cut by 3 bases and J by 3 bases, with 15 bases left in between. This CDR3 comprises 14 residues. Looked up from germline, CDR1 is GTSNPN and CDR2 is SVGIG (reference sequence). The CDR3 bases are TGTGCCTGGAGGTCGAGGGATCGCCTCTACGAGCAGTACTTC. Its protein product is CAWRSRDRLYEQYF.

This chain joins TRBV14 and TRBJ2-7; the D is unclear. Germline assignment: CDR1 SGHDN and CDR2 FVKESK. Trimming left V 0 bases short and J 2 bases short, with 17 bases between. This CDR3 is built from 17 residues. CDR3 in DNA: TGTGCCAGCAGCCAAGATTATCCGTCTAGGTCCACCTACGAGCAGTACTTC. This encodes CASSQDYPSRSTYEQYF. The complete variable domain, with remaining parts taken from reference TRBV14 and TRBJ2-7, reads EAGVTQFPSHSVIEKGQTVTLRCDPISGHDNLYWYRRVMGKEIKFLLHFVKESKQDESGMPNNRFLAERTGGTYSTLKVQPAELEDSGVYFCASSQDYPSRSTYEQYFGPGTRLTVT.

This clone was observed a handful of times. V gene TRBV5-5 combines with J gene TRBJ2-7; D call uncertain. The CDR3 has 13 residues. Per germline, CDR1 SGHKS and CDR2 YYEKEE (reference sequence). V gave up 2 bases and J gave up 4 bases, with 10 bases separating them. The CDR3 DNA is TGTGCCAGCAGCTTTCCTCATCTTTACGAGCAGTACTTC. As protein: CASSFPHLYEQYF.

This clone came up a few times. J is TRBJ1-1 and V is TRBV14; D is unclear. CDR1 is SGHDN and CDR2 is FVKESK in the germline V gene. V was clipped by 0 bases and J by 8 bases, with 13 bases between them. The CDR3 has 14 amino acids. CDR3 sequence: CASSQDSRTREAFF. DNA for the CDR3: TGTGCCAGCAGCCAAGATTCCCGGACGAGGGAAGCTTTCTTT.

The V call is TRBV29-1, the J call TRBJ2-7, with D perhaps matching TRBD1 (6 bases). V lost 4 bases, J lost 0 bases, and 16 bases lay in between. CDR3 length equals 15 residues. Germline CDR1 SQVTM, CDR2 ANQGSEA. This chain's CDR3 is CSVGRRQDASYEQYF. CDR3 DNA sequence: TGCAGCGTTGGACGCCGACAGGATGCCTCCTACGAGCAGTACTTC.

The rearrangement links TRBV14 to TRBJ2-2; 8 bases line up with TRBD2. Germline assignment: CDR1 SGHDN and CDR2 FVKESK. Losses at the gene ends were 4 bases for V and 10 bases for J; bases not matched to a gene: 11. The CDR3 loop spans 15 amino acids. The CDR3 region is CASSRNSGTSTELFF. The CDR3 DNA is TGTGCCAGCAGCCGGAACTCCGGGACTAGTACGGAGCTGTTTTTT.

The chain combines TRBV5-1 with TRBJ1-1; maybe TRBD1 (5 bases). This CDR3 is 12 amino acids long. CDR1 is SGHRS and CDR2 is YFSETQ in the germline V gene. Trimming pared 1 base from V and 11 bases from J, leaving 12 bases between. The CDR3 coding sequence is TGCGCCAGCAGCTTGATGTTCTCAGGGGCTTTCTTT. This codes for CASSLMFSGAFF. The full variable domain, completed using reference TRBV5-1 and TRBJ1-1, is KAGVTQTPRYLIKTRGQQVTLSCSPISGHRSVSWYQQTPGQGLQFLFEYFSETQRNKGNFPGRFSGRQFSNSRSEMNVSTLELGDSALYLCASSLMFSGAFFGQGTRLTVV.

The CDR3 reads CASSFVRNTEAFF. The DNA of the CDR3 is TGTGCCAGCAGCTTCGTCCGGAACACTGAAGCTTTCTTT. V usage is TRBV7-4 and J usage is TRBJ1-1; D unresolved. Germline V gene sequence: CDR1 SGHVT, CDR2 SQSDAQ. The V end was cut by 3 bases, the J end by 1 base, with 6 bases between. The CDR3 is 13 residues long. The full variable domain, rest sourced from reference TRBV7-4 and TRBJ1-1, is GAGVSQSPRYKVAKRGRDVALRCDSISGHVTLYWYRQTLGQGSEVLTYSQSDAQRDKSGRPSGRFSAERPERSVSTLKIQRTEQGDSAVYLCASSFVRNTEAFFGQGTRLTVV.

The CDR3 loop reads CASGSGTGPYSNQPQHF. CDR3 DNA: TGTGCCAGCGGATCCGGGACAGGCCCATATAGCAATCAGCCCCAGCATTTT. This chain links TRBV19 with TRBJ1-5; TRBD1 matches at 8 bases. This CDR3 comprises 17 residues. CDR1 LNHDA and CDR2 SQIVND come from the germline V gene (reference sequence). The V gene end was trimmed by 9 bases and the J gene end by 0 bases; junction bases not matched to a gene: 13.

The chain couples TRBV28 to TRBJ1-5; 8 bases agree with TRBD1. There are 19 residues in the CDR3. Germline lookup yields CDR1 MDHEN and CDR2 SYDVKM. Trimming removed 6 bases from V and 0 bases from J; junction bases left unmatched: 16. CDR3 in DNA: TGTGCCAGCAGCCCGTATCCTTTGACAGGGGTACGTAGCAATCAGCCCCAGCATTTT. Translation: CASSPYPLTGVRSNQPQHF. Complete variable domain (other parts from reference TRBV28 and TRBJ1-5): DVKVTQSSRYLVKRTGEKVFLECVQDMDHENMFWYRQDPGLGLRLIYFSYDVKMKEKGDIPEGYSVSREKKERFSLILESASTNQTSMYLCASSPYPLTGVRSNQPQHFGDGTRLSIL.

This clone appeared a few times. V is TRBV6-5 and J is TRBJ1-2; D is ambiguous. The V end lost 7 bases, the J end lost 4 bases, and 4 bases lay between the germline ends. Per germline, CDR1 MNHEY and CDR2 SVGAGI. This CDR3 has 10 amino acids. The CDR3 DNA reads as TGTGCCAGCATCCTCTATGGCTACACCTTC. Amino acids: CASILYGYTF.

The rearrangement links TRBV5-6 to TRBJ2-7; a possible D gene is TRBD1 (5 bases). Trimming stripped 0 bases from V and 6 bases from J, with 16 bases between. Germline V gene data show CDR1 as SGHDT and CDR2 as YYEEEE. The CDR3 runs 15 residues. The chain's CDR3 is CASSLGEGDTGEQYF. CDR3 coding DNA: TGTGCCAGCAGCTTGGGGGAAGGAGATACAGGCGAGCAGTACTTC.